The table lists the clone carrying this T cell receptor beta chain with a few counts. Repertoires were generated with immunoSEQ multiplex PCR, while TCRdb's copy carries only in-frame clones and drops some. The repertoire holds 48,000 or so clones, with around 90% as singletons. The sample comes from a study of T cell changes during pregnancy in multiple sclerosis. The CDR3 loop spans 15 amino acids. In germline, CDR1 is SGHTA, CDR2 FQGNSA. Unmatched junction bases numbered 4, after V lost 1 base and J lost 2 bases. Sequences were derived from CD4+ T cells from peripheral blood mononuclear cells, sampled in the second trimester of pregnancy. This clonotype was obtained from a female donor with multiple sclerosis, enrolled in a pregnancy study. This sequence joins TRBV7-2 and TRBJ2-5, with 7 bases lining up with TRBD1. The chain's CDR3 is CASSLGQGVQETQYF. The CDR3, as DNA: TGTGCCAGCAGCTTAGGGCAGGGGGTTCAAGAGACCCAGTACTTC.